One sample yielded the 29 T cell receptor beta chains listed below, sequenced in a study of blood T cell repertoires in COVID-19. The repertoire was sequenced with immunoSEQ multiplex PCR; TCRdb's copy has only in-frame clones and lacks some. This table has tens of thousands of clones, 85% to 90% appearing once. Sequencing input: peripheral blood. The receptors shown here come from a human donor in a cohort sampled during active COVID-19.

This clone was detected once. This chain joins TRBV7-8 and TRBJ1-1; possible D gene TRBD1, 5 bases. V lost 5 bases and J 1 base, leaving 11 bases between the germline ends. The CDR3 extends over 14 amino acids. Per germline, CDR1 SGHVS and CDR2 FQNEAQ. This chain's CDR3 is CASSISRGNTEAFF. The CDR3 DNA follows: TGTGCCAGCAGCATATCAAGGGGGAACACTGAAGCTTTCTTT.

CDR3 amino acids: CASGLGREGEQYF. The CDR3 bases are TGTGCTAGTGGTTTGGGAAGGGAGGGGGAGCAGTACTTC. The gene calls are TRBV12-5 and TRBJ2-7; TRBD2 matches at 7 bases. The V and J ends lost 1 base and 7 bases, in that order; junction bases with no gene match: 4. The germline CDR1 and CDR2 sequences are LGHNT and FRNRAP. The CDR3 sequence is 13 residues long.

This chain connects TRBV7-2 to TRBJ2-2; 14 bases line up with TRBD2. Germline V CDR1 and CDR2: SGHTA, FQGNSA. The J segment lost 6 bases and the V segment lost 5 bases, leaving 5 bases of the junction unmatched. This CDR3 contains 16 residues. CDR3 residues: CASSTRLAGGPGELFF. CDR3 DNA sequence: TGTGCCAGCAGCACACGACTAGCGGGGGGGCCCGGGGAGCTGTTTTTT. Full variable domain (remainder filled in from reference TRBV7-2 and TRBJ2-2): GAGVSQSPSNKVTEKGKDVELRCDPISGHTALYWYRQSLGQGLEFLIYFQGNSAPDKSGLPSDRFSAERTGGSVSTLTIQRTQQEDSAVYLCASSTRLAGGPGELFFGEGSRLTVL.

V gene TRBV5-1 combines with J gene TRBJ2-5; 11 bases align to TRBD2. The CDR3 spans 16 residues. V lost 3 bases to trimming and J lost 2 bases; unmatched junction nucleotides: 6. In germline, CDR1 is SGHRS, CDR2 YFSETQ. The CDR3 is CASSSGTSGGQETQYF. For the CDR3, the DNA is TGCGCCAGCAGCTCGGGGACTAGCGGAGGGCAAGAGACCCAGTACTTC.

Here the CDR3 reads CASSRGTLSYEQYF. The CDR3 region has the DNA TGTGCCAGCAGTCGGGGGACCCTCTCCTACGAGCAGTACTTC. J is TRBJ2-7 and V is TRBV25-1, with a tentative D call TRBD2 (6 bases). With 5 bases removed from V and 0 bases from J, the gap between germline ends came to 11 bases. Germline CDR1 reads MGHDK; CDR2 reads SYGVNS. The CDR3 is 14 residues long.

The genes are TRBV2 and TRBJ2-2; 8 positions match TRBD1. Germline-derived CDR1 and CDR2 are SNHLY and FYNNEI. The trim removed 4 bases at V and 6 bases at J, leaving 4 bases unmatched. This CDR3 is 14 amino acids long. CDR3 sequence (DNA): TGTGCCAGCAGTGTGACAGGGGCTTCCGGGGAGCTGTTTTTT. It encodes CASSVTGASGELFF.

V gene TRBV5-1 combines with J gene TRBJ2-1; D is perhaps TRBD2 (6 bases). V shed 2 bases and J shed 7 bases, with 10 bases lying between them. Germline CDR1 reads SGHRS; CDR2 reads YFSETQ. The CDR3 totals 13 residues. The CDR3 coding sequence is TGCGCCAGCAGCTTCACTAGCTTGAATGAGCAGTTCTTC. It translates to CASSFTSLNEQFF.

The V call is TRBV30, the J call TRBJ2-7, with D perhaps TRBD2 (6 bases). The CDR3 is 15 residues long. V lost 4 bases and J 0 bases, leaving 16 bases between the germline ends. The germline gives CDR1 GTSNPN, CDR2 SVGIG (reference sequence). The CDR3 DNA is TGTGCCTGGAAGGACCCGGGAGCAGACTCCTACGAGCAGTACTTC. The encoded protein is CAWKDPGADSYEQYF.

The chain is built from TRBV4-3 and TRBJ1-2, with 11 positions matching TRBD1. The CDR3 has 15 amino acids. Germline CDR1 reads LGHNA; CDR2 reads YSLEER. V trimming: 0 bases; J trimming: 7 bases; junction bases outside the gene matches: 4. CDR3 bases: TGCGCCAGCAGCCAAGATGGACAGGGGGCACGTGGCTACACCTTC. Its protein is CASSQDGQGARGYTF.

V gene TRBV28 combines with J gene TRBJ1-1; tentative D call: TRBD1 (6 bases). Trimming left V 5 bases short and J 7 bases short, with 20 bases between. This CDR3 has 15 amino acids. Germline V gene data show CDR1 as MDHEN and CDR2 as SYDVKM. Here the CDR3 reads CASSLTGKWGHEAFF. DNA for the CDR3: TGTGCCAGCAGTCTGACAGGTAAATGGGGACATGAAGCTTTCTTT.

The chain recombines TRBV4-1 with TRBJ2-7, with 8 bases matching TRBD1. Germline-derived CDR1 and CDR2 are MGHRA and YSYEKL. The CDR3 consists of 15 residues. The trim removed 5 bases at V and 4 bases at J, leaving 10 bases unmatched. In DNA form, the CDR3 reads TGCGCCAGCAGCTCTACCGGGACAGGATTTTACGAGCAGTACTTC. This sequence encodes CASSSTGTGFYEQYF.

The V and J genes are TRBV6-4 and TRBJ1-1; D is unclear. Germline assignment: CDR1 MRHNA and CDR2 SNTAGT. The CDR3 sequence is 14 residues long. V was shortened by 3 bases and J by 2 bases, with 10 bases between the two germline ends. CDR3 loop: CASSEREDNTEAFF. CDR3 nucleotide sequence: TGTGCCAGCAGTGAAAGGGAGGATAACACTGAAGCTTTCTTT.

The chain combines TRBV7-2 with TRBJ2-7; 9 positions match TRBD2. Looked up from germline, CDR1 is SGHTA and CDR2 is FQGNSA. The V gene end was trimmed by 5 bases and the J gene end by 5 bases; junction bases not matched to a gene: 4. The CDR3 is made up of 13 amino acids. As DNA, the CDR3 is TGTGCCAGCAGCCAGGGACTAGCTAACGAGCAGTACTTC. This translates into CASSQGLANEQYF.

This sequence joins TRBV10-3 and TRBJ2-2; 11 nucleotides match TRBD1. V shed 9 bases, J shed 6 bases, and the junction held 6 bases outside the gene matches. CDR1 ENHRY and CDR2 SYGVKD come from the germline V gene. This CDR3 has 14 residues. Written as DNA, the CDR3 is TGTGCCATACAAGGGACAGGGGGGGCCGGGGAGCTGTTTTTT. As protein: CAIQGTGGAGELFF.

The CDR3 DNA follows: TGTGCCAGCGGGACTAGCGGTTCCTACGAGCAGTACTTC. It yields the protein CASGTSGSYEQYF. This chain joins TRBV27 and TRBJ2-7; 11 bases match TRBD2. V was pared by 8 bases and J by 1 base, with 1 base of the junction left unmatched. Germline CDR1 reads MNHEY; CDR2 reads SMNVEV (reference sequence). This CDR3 is built from 13 residues.

V usage is TRBV10-1 and J usage is TRBJ1-3; D is perhaps TRBD1 (6 bases). Looked up from germline, CDR1 is WNHNN and CDR2 is SYGVQD (reference sequence). Trimming pared 7 bases from V and 8 bases from J, leaving 15 bases between. The CDR3 has 13 residues. The DNA for the CDR3 is TGCGCCAGCAAGGGGGTAGGGGTTGACACCATATATTTT. Translation: CASKGVGVDTIYF.

V gene TRBV28 combines with J gene TRBJ2-5, with TRBD1 matching 8 bases. Germline assignment: CDR1 MDHEN and CDR2 SYDVKM. This CDR3 is 14 amino acids long. V lost 4 bases and J lost 5; bases outside the gene matches: 6. DNA of the CDR3: TGTGCCAGCAGTTCAAGGACAGGGACGGAGACCCAGTACTTC. It specifies CASSSRTGTETQYF.

The chain combines TRBV21-1 with TRBJ2-7; the D call of TRBD2 is as the table states it, not checked on the DNA. TRBV21-1 is labeled a pseudogene. The CDR3 runs 12 residues. This chain's CDR3 is CASSHSSYEQYF. CDR3 coding DNA: TGTGCCAGCAGCCACTCATCCTACGAGCAGTACTTC.

The genes are TRBV18 and TRBJ1-6; the D gene is possibly TRBD1 (5 bases). Trimming took 4 bases from V and 7 from J, leaving 17 bases between them. Germline-derived CDR1 and CDR2 are KGHSH and LQKENI. The CDR3 sequence is 16 residues long. Written as DNA, the CDR3 is TGTGCCAGCTCACTACTCGCGGAGGGGACCAATTCACCCCTCCACTTT. Protein product: CASSLLAEGTNSPLHF.

This clone was found a few times. The rearrangement links TRBV11-2 to TRBJ2-1; TRBD1 might be the D (6 bases). The CDR3 has 14 residues. Per germline, CDR1 SGHAT and CDR2 FQNNGV. Trimming took 7 bases from V and 1 from J, leaving 11 bases between them. CDR3 in DNA: TGTGCCAGCAACCCGGGACAATCCTACAATGAGCAGTTCTTC. This sequence encodes CASNPGQSYNEQFF.

This sequence joins TRBV11-1 and TRBJ2-1, with TRBD2 matching over 14 bases. Per the germline V gene, CDR1 is SGHAT and CDR2 is FQDESV (reference sequence). With V trimmed by 4 bases and J by 7 bases, 3 bases remained unmatched. This CDR3 region has 15 residues. CDR3 loop: CASSSGLAGANEQFF. The DNA for the CDR3 is TGTGCCAGCAGCTCGGGACTAGCGGGAGCTAATGAGCAGTTCTTC.

The chain joins TRBV9 to TRBJ2-7; tentative D call: TRBD2 (5 bases). The CDR3 spans 15 residues. The germline CDR1 and CDR2 sequences are SGDLS and YYNGEE. V lost 2 bases and J 2 bases, leaving 14 bases between the germline ends. In DNA form, the CDR3 reads TGTGCCAGCAGCGTGGAGGCCTTTACTACCTACGAGCAGTACTTC. This gives the protein CASSVEAFTTYEQYF.

The J gene is TRBJ1-1, the V gene TRBV27; 8 nucleotides match TRBD1. The CDR3 has 13 residues. Germline CDR1 reads MNHEY; CDR2 reads SMNVEV (reference sequence). The junction had 7 bases not matched to a gene; V was cut back by 6 bases and J by 7 bases. The DNA for the CDR3 is TGTGCCAGCAGGACGGACAGGGAGTATGAAGCTTTCTTT. This translates into CASRTDREYEAFF.

The V and J genes are TRBV5-1 and TRBJ2-3; possibly TRBD2 for D (5 bases). V was pared by 0 bases and J by 4 bases, with 9 bases between. CDR1 is SGHRS, CDR2 YFSETQ, per germline. The CDR3 runs 14 residues. CDR3 amino acids: CASSLGRRSDTQYF. CDR3 sequence (DNA): TGCGCCAGCAGCTTGGGTAGGAGGTCAGATACGCAGTATTTT.

This chain joins TRBV2 and TRBJ2-1; no clear D gene. Trimming pared 7 bases from V and 7 bases from J, leaving 14 bases between. The CDR3 contains 13 residues. From germline, CDR1 is SNHLY and CDR2 FYNNEI. This chain's CDR3 is CASTIGVWNEQFF. CDR3 coding DNA: TGTGCCAGCACAATCGGAGTTTGGAATGAGCAGTTCTTC. The complete variable domain, with remaining parts taken from reference TRBV2 and TRBJ2-1, reads EPEVTQTPSHQVTQMGQEVILRCVPISNHLYFYWYRQILGQKVEFLVSFYNNEISEKSEIFDDQFSVERPDGSNFTLKIRSTKLEDSAMYFCASTIGVWNEQFFGPGTRLTVL.

About this clone itself: The identical CDR3 is also encoded by other nucleotide sequences in the sample. The chain is built from TRBV27 and TRBJ2-7, with 9 bases lining up with TRBD1. The CDR3 length is 15 residues. Germline V gene sequence: CDR1 MNHEY, CDR2 SMNVEV (reference sequence). With V trimmed by 2 bases and J by 2 bases, 4 bases remained unmatched. The CDR3 DNA reads as TGTGCCAGCAGTTTAGCCGGGACAGGGCCCTACGAGCAGTACTTC. Translating gives CASSLAGTGPYEQYF.

This clone has more than one count but fewer than ten. This rearrangement joins TRBV11-3 to TRBJ2-1; unclear D gene. V lost 2 bases and J lost 0, with 5 bases in between. The V gene's germline CDR1 is SGHNT and CDR2 YENEEA. This CDR3 has 14 residues. CDR3 region: CASSLSSSYNEQFF. The CDR3 nucleotides read TGTGCCAGCAGCTTATCTAGCTCCTACAATGAGCAGTTCTTC.

The CDR3 bases are TGTGCCAGCAGCCAAGATCGATCGGGGGAGGACTACGAGCAGTACTTC. Protein: CASSQDRSGEDYEQYF. This chain connects TRBV3-1 (or the pseudogene TRBV3-2) to TRBJ2-7; maybe TRBD2 (6 bases). The CDR3 consists of 16 residues. The V gene lost 0 bases and the J gene lost 3 bases, with 15 bases spanning the gap. The germline V gene encodes CDR1 LGHDT and CDR2 YNNKEL (reference sequence).

The genes are TRBV3-1 (or the pseudogene TRBV3-2) and TRBJ2-1; TRBD2 matches 10 bases. V gave up 9 bases and J gave up 7 bases; unmatched junction bases: 9. CDR3 length equals 14 residues. Germline-derived CDR1 and CDR2 are LGHDT and YNNKEL (reference sequence). The DNA for the CDR3 is TGTGCCAGTACTCCTAGCGGGAGTTTAAATGAGCAGTTCTTC. Protein product: CASTPSGSLNEQFF.